The 26 T cell receptor beta chains listed next were all sequenced from one sample in a study of response to subunit inactivated influenza vaccine. TCRdb re-called the RT-PCR reads through MiXCR, storing one row per CDR3 protein. This table holds approximately 730,000 distinct CDR3 sequences, 14% found once. The sequencing here drew on PBMCs from blood, taken around 15 days before vaccination. The receptors shown here come from a man aged 50-59 years who received an inactivated influenza vaccine.

J is TRBJ1-2 and V is TRBV28; no reliable D call. V was shortened by 5 bases and J by 5 bases, with 9 bases between the two germline ends. The CDR3 runs to 12 residues. Germline CDR1 is MDHEN and CDR2 is SYDVKM. The CDR3: CASSKVFYGYTF. The CDR3, as DNA: TGTGCCAGCAGTAAGGTTTTTTATGGCTACACCTTC.

This clonotype was seen a few times. The chain's CDR3 is CASSQRSGRGEQYF. DNA for the CDR3: TGTGCCAGCAGCCAGAGAAGCGGGCGGGGGGAGCAGTACTTC. This chain joins TRBV3-1 and TRBJ2-7, with 7 bases aligning to TRBD2. The CDR3 extends over 14 amino acids. J gave up 7 bases and V 3 bases, and 9 bases lay outside the gene matches. Germline CDR1 and CDR2: LGHDT and YNNKEL (reference sequence).

This clonotype was detected ten times or more. CDR3 in DNA: TGTGCCAGCAGTTTAAGTCCAGGGGGCTACGAGCAGTACTTC. Protein sequence: CASSLSPGGYEQYF. The rearrangement links TRBV12-3 or TRBV12-4 to TRBJ2-7; 7 bases map to TRBD1. The CDR3 totals 14 residues. V shed 2 bases and J 3 bases; nucleotides not matched to a gene: 4.

This rearrangement joins TRBV20-1 to TRBJ2-5, with 7 positions matching TRBD2. The germline V gene encodes CDR1 DFQATT and CDR2 SNEGSKA (reference sequence). Trimming removed 1 base from V and 1 base from J; junction bases left unmatched: 3. There are 14 residues in the CDR3. DNA for the CDR3: TGCAGTGCTAGAGCCTCTAGCGGCCAAGAGACCCAGTACTTC. Protein: CSARASSGQETQYF.

This clonotype was counted a few times. This chain links TRBV11-2 with TRBJ2-7; D possibly matches TRBD1 or TRBD2 (6 bases each). The germline V gene has CDR1 SGHAT and CDR2 FQNNGV. This CDR3 has 18 residues. The V gene lost 5 bases and the J gene lost 2 bases, with 25 bases spanning the gap. The DNA of the CDR3 is TGTGCCAGCAGCGCAACTTACGGGGGCAGGCGACGAACCTACGAGCAGTACTTC. Amino acids: CASSATYGGRRRTYEQYF.

The chain recombines TRBV20-1 with TRBJ1-1; 7 nucleotides align to TRBD1. Germline assignment: CDR1 DFQATT and CDR2 SNEGSKA (reference sequence). This CDR3 is built from 14 residues. The J segment lost 3 bases and the V segment lost 6 bases, leaving 10 bases of the junction unmatched. DNA for the CDR3: TGCAGTGCCACCGGGACAGTGGGGGACACTGAAGCTTTCTTT. Residues: CSATGTVGDTEAFF.

This chain joins TRBV5-5 and TRBJ1-5; perhaps TRBD1 as D (6 bases). Germline V lookup: CDR1 SGHKS, CDR2 YYEKEE (reference sequence). Trimming removed 0 bases from V and 6 bases from J, with 13 bases in between. The CDR3 length is 15 residues. The CDR3 region has the DNA TGTGCCAGCAGCTTGGGGGACATTCACCCTCAGCCCCAGCATTTT. It codes for CASSLGDIHPQPQHF.

This clonotype was detected many times. V usage is TRBV20-1 and J usage is TRBJ1-5, with D possibly being TRBD1 (5 bases). Germline V gene sequence: CDR1 DFQATT, CDR2 SNEGSKA (reference sequence). The CDR3 extends over 12 amino acids. Between the trimmed V and J ends, which lost 6 bases and 6 bases, there was a span of 12 bases. The CDR3 sequence: CSAFGGTQPQHF. The CDR3 coding sequence is TGCAGTGCCTTTGGGGGGACTCAGCCCCAGCATTTT.

This chain uses TRBV12-3 or TRBV12-4 with TRBJ2-1; D remains ambiguous. This CDR3 is 15 amino acids long. With 7 bases removed from V and 2 bases from J, the gap between germline ends came to 15 bases. The CDR3 coding sequence is TGTGCCAGCACCCTGGGTAATATTGCCTACAATGAGCAGTTCTTC. It encodes CASTLGNIAYNEQFF.

Comment on this clonotype: A much larger clone differs by one base, so this may be a read error. The gene calls are TRBV7-9 and TRBJ2-2; TRBD2 aligns across 12 bases. Germline CDR1 reads SEHNR; CDR2 reads FQNEAQ (reference sequence). This CDR3 has 13 residues. The CDR3: CASSSWTSGELLF. The CDR3 region has the DNA TGTGCCAGCAGCTCCTGGACTAGCGGGGAGCTGTTGTTT.

Remarks on this clonotype: Relative to the germline gene, one junction end is altered; a read error may explain this. The V gene is TRBV2, the J gene TRBJ2-1; 11 bases line up with TRBD2. This CDR3 contains 18 residues. The germline CDR1 and CDR2 sequences are SNHLY and FYNNEI. The CDR3 sequence is CARSLWASGGLLYNEQFF. The CDR3 region has the DNA TGTGCCCGCAGTTTATGGGCTAGCGGGGGGCTTCTCTACAATGAGCAGTTCTTC. Full variable domain (missing parts from reference TRBV2 and TRBJ2-1): EPEVTQTPSHQVTQMGQEVILRCVPISNHLYFYWYRQILGQKVEFLVSFYNNEISEKSEIFDDQFSVERPDGSNFTLKIRSTKLEDSAMYFCARSLWASGGLLYNEQFFGPGTRLTVL.

This clonotype turned up a few times. The genes are TRBV20-1 and TRBJ2-1, with a possible D match to TRBD1 (6 bases). Trimming took 4 bases from V and 0 from J, leaving 16 bases between them. CDR3 length: 16 residues. Germline V gene data show CDR1 as DFQATT and CDR2 as SNEGSKA (reference sequence). This CDR3 is CSATPQGTASYNEQFF. The DNA of the CDR3 is TGCAGTGCTACACCCCAGGGGACGGCCTCCTACAATGAGCAGTTCTTC.

The chain has TRBV28 and TRBJ1-1; D might be TRBD1 (5 bases). Germline V gene data show CDR1 as MDHEN and CDR2 as SYDVKM. The CDR3 covers 14 residues. The V and J ends lost 1 base and 4 bases respectively, with 10 bases between them. In DNA form, the CDR3 reads TGTGCCAGCAGTTTATTTCGGGGGGGCACTGAAGCTTTCTTT. Amino acids: CASSLFRGGTEAFF.

This clonotype was seen a few times. Here the CDR3 reads CASSLGGQWDNQETQYF. In DNA form, the CDR3 reads TGCGCCAGCAGCTTGGGGGGACAGTGGGATAACCAAGAGACCCAGTACTTC. This sequence joins TRBV5-1 and TRBJ2-5, with 7 nucleotides matching TRBD1. The CDR3 length is 17 residues. V gave up 0 bases and J gave up 0 bases; unmatched junction bases: 8. The germline V gene has CDR1 SGHRS and CDR2 YFSETQ.

The chain has TRBV20-1 and TRBJ1-5; a possible D gene is TRBD1 (6 bases). The CDR3 is 14 residues long. Between the trimmed V and J ends, which lost 6 bases and 4 bases, there was a span of 16 bases. CDR1 and CDR2 (germline): DFQATT, SNEGSKA (reference sequence). In DNA, the CDR3 is TGCAGTGCGAAAAAGGGACACGCAAATCAGCCCCAGCATTTT. It translates to CSAKKGHANQPQHF.

This clonotype has only a few counts. The chain couples TRBV5-1 to TRBJ2-2, with a weak D call TRBD2 (6 bases). V shed 3 bases and J shed 6 bases, with 12 bases lying between them. The germline CDR1 and CDR2 sequences are SGHRS and YFSETQ. The CDR3 spans 14 residues. The CDR3 region has the DNA TGCGCCAGCAGCTCCGGTGCGGGGTCCGGGGAGCTGTTTTTT. Protein: CASSSGAGSGELFF.

CDR3 sequence (DNA): TGTGCCAGCAGTTCCGGGACCGAAAGCTCCTACAATGAGCAGTTCTTC. This translates into CASSSGTESSYNEQFF. This chain connects TRBV5-6 to TRBJ2-1, with D perhaps matching TRBD1 or TRBD2 (5 bases each). Between the trimmed V and J ends, which lost 5 bases and 0 bases, there was a span of 15 bases. The CDR3 spans 16 residues. CDR1 is SGHDT and CDR2 is YYEEEE in the germline V gene.

This chain uses TRBV20-1 with TRBJ2-1; TRBD2 is a possible D gene (5 bases). CDR3 size: 16 residues. Germline V gene lookup returns CDR1 DFQATT and CDR2 SNEGSKA (reference sequence). V was cut by 0 bases and J by 4 bases, with 16 bases left in between. The CDR3 loop is CSARDQERIRYNEQFF. The CDR3, as DNA: TGCAGTGCTAGAGATCAGGAGCGGATTCGATACAATGAGCAGTTCTTC.

This clonotype was counted between two and nine times. The V call is TRBV14, the J call TRBJ2-5; weak D call: TRBD2 (6 bases). There are 13 residues in the CDR3. Germline V gene sequence: CDR1 SGHDN, CDR2 FVKESK. The V end was cut by 7 bases, the J end by 7 bases, with 16 bases between. The CDR3, as DNA: TGTGCCAGCAAGGGGTTCCTGGAGGGGACCCAGTACTTC. Translated, it gives CASKGFLEGTQYF.

The rearrangement joins TRBV6-2 or TRBV6-3 to TRBJ1-2; D gene uncertain. Deletions cut 1 base from V and 10 bases from J, with 13 bases between. Per germline, CDR1 MNHEY and CDR2 SVGEGT. The CDR3 is 13 residues long. The CDR3: CASSYFKEDDYTF. The CDR3 bases are TGTGCCAGCAGTTACTTCAAGGAGGACGACTACACCTTC.

The table lists this clonotype with a few counts. The V call is TRBV7-9, the J call TRBJ2-1, with D perhaps TRBD1 or TRBD2 (6 bases each). CDR1 is SEHNR, CDR2 FQNEAQ, per germline (reference sequence). Trimming removed 1 base from V and 8 bases from J, with 21 bases in between. This CDR3 contains 17 residues. CDR3 DNA: TGTGCCAGCAGCTTAGGAGGGGGTAGCGGATATGATTATGAGCAGTTCTTC. This translates into CASSLGGGSGYDYEQFF.

This clonotype was detected a few times. V is TRBV7-3 and J is TRBJ2-1; no reliable D call. The CDR3 totals 15 residues. CDR1 and CDR2 from the germline V gene are SGHTA and FQGTGA. Trimming removed 2 bases from V and 4 bases from J, with 12 bases in between. CDR3 loop: CASSLFPTAYNEQFF. As DNA, the CDR3 is TGTGCCAGCAGCTTATTCCCCACAGCATACAATGAGCAGTTCTTC.

This clonotype was recorded a few times. The V gene is TRBV6-2 or TRBV6-3, the J gene TRBJ2-2; D ambiguous. V lost 6 bases to trimming and J lost 0 bases, with 8 bases between them. The CDR3 spans 14 residues. Germline CDR1 reads MNHEY; CDR2 reads SVGEGT. CDR3 amino acids: CASSRRANTGELFF. The DNA of the CDR3 is TGTGCCAGCAGCCGACGAGCGAACACCGGGGAGCTGTTTTTT.

The rearrangement joins TRBV12-3 or TRBV12-4 to TRBJ1-2; unclear D gene. Trimming stripped 1 base from V and 2 bases from J, with 32 bases between. The CDR3 runs 22 residues. CDR3 bases: TGTGCCAGCAGTTTAGGTGCATTTTTGTACAACGTTAGGGTAGGGCCGAACTATGGCTACACCTTC. Translation gives CASSLGAFLYNVRVGPNYGYTF.

The genes are TRBV6-2 or TRBV6-3 and TRBJ2-7, with D perhaps matching TRBD2 (6 bases). Trimming took 4 bases from V and 1 from J, leaving 11 bases between them. There are 14 residues in the CDR3. Germline V gene lookup returns CDR1 MNHEY and CDR2 SVGEGT. CDR3 sequence reads: CASSLDYLSYEQYF. CDR3 sequence (DNA): TGTGCCAGCAGTTTGGACTACCTATCCTACGAGCAGTACTTC.

This clonotype was detected only a few times. The V and J genes are TRBV5-1 and TRBJ2-7, with 13 nucleotides matching TRBD2. CDR3 length: 17 amino acids. Germline V CDR1 and CDR2: SGHRS, YFSETQ. V trimming: 0 bases; J trimming: 5 bases; junction bases outside the gene matches: 8. The CDR3 is CASSLGVRTSGSDEQYF. The DNA of the CDR3 is TGCGCCAGCAGCTTGGGGGTGCGGACTAGCGGGAGCGACGAGCAGTACTTC.